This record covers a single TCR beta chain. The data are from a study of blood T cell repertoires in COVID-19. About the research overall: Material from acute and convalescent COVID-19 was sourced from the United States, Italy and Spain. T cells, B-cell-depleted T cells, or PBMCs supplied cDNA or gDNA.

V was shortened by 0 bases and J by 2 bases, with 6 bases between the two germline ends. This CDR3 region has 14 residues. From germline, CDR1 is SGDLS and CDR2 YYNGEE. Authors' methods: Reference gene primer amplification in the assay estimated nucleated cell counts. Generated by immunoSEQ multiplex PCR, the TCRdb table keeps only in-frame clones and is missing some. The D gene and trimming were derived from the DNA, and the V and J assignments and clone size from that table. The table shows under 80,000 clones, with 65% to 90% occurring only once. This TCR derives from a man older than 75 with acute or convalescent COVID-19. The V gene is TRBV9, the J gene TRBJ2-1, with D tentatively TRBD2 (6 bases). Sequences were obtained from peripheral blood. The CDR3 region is CASSVGGTYNEQFF. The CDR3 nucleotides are TGTGCCAGCAGCGTAGGCGGGACCTACAATGAGCAGTTCTTC. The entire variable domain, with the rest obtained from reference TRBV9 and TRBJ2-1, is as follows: DSGVTQTPKHLITATGQRVTLRCSPRSGDLSVYWYQQSLDQGLQFLIQYYNGEERAKGNILERFSAQQFPDLHSELNLSSLELGDSALYFCASSVGGTYNEQFFGPGTRLTVL.